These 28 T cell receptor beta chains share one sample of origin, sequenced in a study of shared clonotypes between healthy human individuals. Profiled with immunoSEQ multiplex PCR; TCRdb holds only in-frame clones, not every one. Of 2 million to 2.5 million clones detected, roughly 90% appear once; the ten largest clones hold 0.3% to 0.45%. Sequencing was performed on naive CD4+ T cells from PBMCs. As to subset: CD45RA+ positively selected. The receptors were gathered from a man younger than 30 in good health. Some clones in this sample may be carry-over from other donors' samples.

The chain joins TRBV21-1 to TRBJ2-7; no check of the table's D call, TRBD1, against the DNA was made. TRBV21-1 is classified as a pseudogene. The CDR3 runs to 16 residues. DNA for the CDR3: TGTGCCAGCAGCAAAGGCAGTCGGACAGGGTTCTGCGAGCAGTACTTC. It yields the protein CASSKGSRTGFCEQYF.

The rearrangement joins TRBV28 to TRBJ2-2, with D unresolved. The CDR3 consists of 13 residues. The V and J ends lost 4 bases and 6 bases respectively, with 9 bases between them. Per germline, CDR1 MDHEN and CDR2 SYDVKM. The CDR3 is CASSSLGPGELFF. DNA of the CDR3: TGTGCCAGCAGTTCTCTAGGGCCCGGGGAGCTGTTTTTT.

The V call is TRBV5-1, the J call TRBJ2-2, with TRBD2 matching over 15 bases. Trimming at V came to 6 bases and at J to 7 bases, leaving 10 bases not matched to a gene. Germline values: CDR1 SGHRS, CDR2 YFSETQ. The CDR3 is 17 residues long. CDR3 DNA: TGCGCCAGCACTCCGCCGGGACTAGCGGGAGGAGTCGGGGAGCTGTTTTTT. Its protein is CASTPPGLAGGVGELFF. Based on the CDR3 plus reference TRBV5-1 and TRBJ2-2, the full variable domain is KAGVTQTPRYLIKTRGQQVTLSCSPISGHRSVSWYQQTPGQGLQFLFEYFSETQRNKGNFPGRFSGRQFSNSRSEMNVSTLELGDSALYLCASTPPGLAGGVGELFFGEGSRLTVL.

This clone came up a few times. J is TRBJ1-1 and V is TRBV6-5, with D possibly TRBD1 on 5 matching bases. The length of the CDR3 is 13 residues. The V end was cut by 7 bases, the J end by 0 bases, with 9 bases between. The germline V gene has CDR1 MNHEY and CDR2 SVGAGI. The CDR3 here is CASKRQLNTEAFF. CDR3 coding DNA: TGTGCCAGCAAGAGACAGCTGAACACTGAAGCTTTCTTT.

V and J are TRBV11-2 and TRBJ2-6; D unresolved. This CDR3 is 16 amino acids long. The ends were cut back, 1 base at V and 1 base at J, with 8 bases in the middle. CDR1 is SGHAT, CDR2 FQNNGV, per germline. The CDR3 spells CASSLVLGSGANVLTF. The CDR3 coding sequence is TGTGCCAGCAGCTTAGTTCTCGGGTCTGGGGCCAACGTCCTGACTTTC.

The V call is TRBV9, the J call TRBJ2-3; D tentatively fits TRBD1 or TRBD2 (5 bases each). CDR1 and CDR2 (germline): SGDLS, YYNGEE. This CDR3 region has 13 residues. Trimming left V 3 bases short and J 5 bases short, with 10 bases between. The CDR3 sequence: CASSGTTRDTQYF. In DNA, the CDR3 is TGTGCCAGCAGCGGGACAACTAGAGATACGCAGTATTTT. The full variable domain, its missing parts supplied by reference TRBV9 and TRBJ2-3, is DSGVTQTPKHLITATGQRVTLRCSPRSGDLSVYWYQQSLDQGLQFLIQYYNGEERAKGNILERFSAQQFPDLHSELNLSSLELGDSALYFCASSGTTRDTQYFGPGTRLTVL.

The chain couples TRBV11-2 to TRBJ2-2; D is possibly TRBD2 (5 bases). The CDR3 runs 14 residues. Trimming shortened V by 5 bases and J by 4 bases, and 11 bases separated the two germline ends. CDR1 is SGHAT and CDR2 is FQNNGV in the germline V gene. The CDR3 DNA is TGTGCCAGCAGCCCCATGACTACCACCGGGGAGCTGTTTTTT. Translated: CASSPMTTTGELFF.

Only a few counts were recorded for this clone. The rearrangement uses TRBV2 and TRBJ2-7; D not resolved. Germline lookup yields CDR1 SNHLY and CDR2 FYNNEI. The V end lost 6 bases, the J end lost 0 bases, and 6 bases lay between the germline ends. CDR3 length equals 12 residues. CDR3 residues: CASRESSYEQYF. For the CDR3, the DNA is TGTGCCAGCAGGGAGAGCTCCTACGAGCAGTACTTC.

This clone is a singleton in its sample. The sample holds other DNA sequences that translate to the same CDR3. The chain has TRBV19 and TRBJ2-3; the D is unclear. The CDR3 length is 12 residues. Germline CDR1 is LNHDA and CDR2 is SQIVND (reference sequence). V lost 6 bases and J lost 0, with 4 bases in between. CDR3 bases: TGTGCCAGTAGCCGAAGCACAGATACGCAGTATTTT. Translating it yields CASSRSTDTQYF.

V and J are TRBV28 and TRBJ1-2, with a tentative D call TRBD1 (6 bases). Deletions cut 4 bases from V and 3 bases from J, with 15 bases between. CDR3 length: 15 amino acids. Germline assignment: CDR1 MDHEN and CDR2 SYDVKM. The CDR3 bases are TGTGCCAGCAGTTATGGGGGCCCGGGCTACTATGGCTACACCTTC. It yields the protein CASSYGGPGYYGYTF.

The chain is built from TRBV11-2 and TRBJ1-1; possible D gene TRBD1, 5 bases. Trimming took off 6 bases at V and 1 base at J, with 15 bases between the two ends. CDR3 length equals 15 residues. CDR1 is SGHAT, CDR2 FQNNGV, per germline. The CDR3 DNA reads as TGTGCCAGCAGAACCGAGTGGGGCGGGAACACTGAAGCTTTCTTT. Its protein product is CASRTEWGGNTEAFF.

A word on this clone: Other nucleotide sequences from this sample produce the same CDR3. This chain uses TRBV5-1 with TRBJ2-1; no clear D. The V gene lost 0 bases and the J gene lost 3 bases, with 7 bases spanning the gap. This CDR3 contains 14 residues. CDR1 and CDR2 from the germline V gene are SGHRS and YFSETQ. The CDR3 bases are TGCGCCAGCAGCTTGGAGGCTAACTACAATGAGCAGTTCTTC. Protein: CASSLEANYNEQFF.

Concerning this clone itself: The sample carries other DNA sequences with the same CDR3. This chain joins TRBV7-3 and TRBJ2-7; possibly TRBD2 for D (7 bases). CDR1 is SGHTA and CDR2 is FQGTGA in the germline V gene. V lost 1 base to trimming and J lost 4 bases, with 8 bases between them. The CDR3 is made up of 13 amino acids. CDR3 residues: CASSLKGGYEQYF. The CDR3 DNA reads TGTGCCAGCAGCTTAAAGGGGGGGTACGAGCAGTACTTC. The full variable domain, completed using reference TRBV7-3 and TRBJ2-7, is GAGVSQTPSNKVTEKGKYVELRCDPISGHTALYWYRQSLGQGPEFLIYFQGTGAADDSGLPNDRFFAVRPEGSVSTLKIQRTERGDSAVYLCASSLKGGYEQYFGPGTRLTVT.

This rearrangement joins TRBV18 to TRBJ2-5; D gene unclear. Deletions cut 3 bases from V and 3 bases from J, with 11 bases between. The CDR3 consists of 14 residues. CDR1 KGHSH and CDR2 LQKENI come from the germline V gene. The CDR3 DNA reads TGTGCCAGCTCACCGAGGTCCACCGAAGAGACCCAGTACTTC. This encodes CASSPRSTEETQYF.

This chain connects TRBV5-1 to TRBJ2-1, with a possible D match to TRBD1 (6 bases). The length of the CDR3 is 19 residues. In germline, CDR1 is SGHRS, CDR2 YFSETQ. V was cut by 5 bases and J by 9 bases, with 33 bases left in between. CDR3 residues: CASSRRLPVTGSWYGEQFF. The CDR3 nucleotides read TGCGCCAGCAGTAGGCGTCTCCCGGTTACAGGGTCATGGTATGGTGAGCAGTTCTTC.

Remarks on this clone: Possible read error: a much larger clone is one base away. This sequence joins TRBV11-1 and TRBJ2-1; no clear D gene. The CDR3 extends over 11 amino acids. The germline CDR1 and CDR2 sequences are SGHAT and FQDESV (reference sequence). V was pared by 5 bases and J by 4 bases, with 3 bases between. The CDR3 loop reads CASSEYNEQFF. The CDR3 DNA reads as TGTGCCAGCAGCGAATACAATGAGCAGTTCTTC.

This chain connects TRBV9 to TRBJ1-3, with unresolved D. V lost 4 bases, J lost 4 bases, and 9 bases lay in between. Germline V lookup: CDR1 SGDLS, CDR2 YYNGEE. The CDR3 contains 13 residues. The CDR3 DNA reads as TGTGCCAGCAGCCCAACGGGGGGAAACACCATATATTTT. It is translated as CASSPTGGNTIYF.

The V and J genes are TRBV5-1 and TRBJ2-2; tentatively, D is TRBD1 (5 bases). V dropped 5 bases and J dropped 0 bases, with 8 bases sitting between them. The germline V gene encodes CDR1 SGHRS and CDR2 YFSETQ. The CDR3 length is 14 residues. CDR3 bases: TGCGCCAGCAGGGGGCCCTCGAACACCGGGGAGCTGTTTTTT. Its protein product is CASRGPSNTGELFF.

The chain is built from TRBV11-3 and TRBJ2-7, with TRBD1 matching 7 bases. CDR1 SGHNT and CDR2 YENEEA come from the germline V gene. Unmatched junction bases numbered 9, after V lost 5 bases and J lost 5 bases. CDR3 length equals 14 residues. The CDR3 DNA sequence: TGTGCCAGCAGCGTAAACAGGGGTGCCCACGAGCAGTACTTC. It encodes CASSVNRGAHEQYF.

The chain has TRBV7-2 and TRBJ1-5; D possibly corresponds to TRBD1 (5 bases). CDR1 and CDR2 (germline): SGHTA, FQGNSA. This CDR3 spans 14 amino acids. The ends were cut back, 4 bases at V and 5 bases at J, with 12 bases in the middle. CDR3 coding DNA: TGTGCCAGCAGCTCACGAAGGGGATATCAGCCCCAGCATTTT. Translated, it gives CASSSRRGYQPQHF.

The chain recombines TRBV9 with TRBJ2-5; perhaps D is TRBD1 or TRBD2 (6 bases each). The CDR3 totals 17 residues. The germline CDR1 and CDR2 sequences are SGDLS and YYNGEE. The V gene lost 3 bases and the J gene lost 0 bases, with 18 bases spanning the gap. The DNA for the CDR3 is TGTGCCAGCAGCGCCTACTTGGGGGGCCTGTACCAAGAGACCCAGTACTTC. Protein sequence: CASSAYLGGLYQETQYF.

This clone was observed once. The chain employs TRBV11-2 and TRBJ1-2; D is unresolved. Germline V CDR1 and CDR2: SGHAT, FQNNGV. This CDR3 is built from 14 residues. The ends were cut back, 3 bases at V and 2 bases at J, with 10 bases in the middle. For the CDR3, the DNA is TGTGCCAGCAGCTTTGGCAGTTCCAACTATGGCTACACCTTC. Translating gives CASSFGSSNYGYTF.

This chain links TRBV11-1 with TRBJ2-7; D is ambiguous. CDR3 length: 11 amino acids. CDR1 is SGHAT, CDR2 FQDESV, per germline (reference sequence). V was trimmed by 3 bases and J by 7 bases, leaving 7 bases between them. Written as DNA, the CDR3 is TGTGCCAGCAGCTTTTATAAGGAGCAGTACTTC. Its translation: CASSFYKEQYF.

As DNA, the CDR3 is TGCGCCAGCAGCGAGGGACAGGGGTACAATGAGCAGTTCTTC. Residues: CASSEGQGYNEQFF. The V gene is TRBV5-1, the J gene TRBJ2-1; 10 bases are shared with TRBD1. The ends lost 4 bases at V and 4 bases at J; junction bases unmatched: 2. Germline V CDR1 and CDR2: SGHRS, YFSETQ. The CDR3 is 14 amino acids.

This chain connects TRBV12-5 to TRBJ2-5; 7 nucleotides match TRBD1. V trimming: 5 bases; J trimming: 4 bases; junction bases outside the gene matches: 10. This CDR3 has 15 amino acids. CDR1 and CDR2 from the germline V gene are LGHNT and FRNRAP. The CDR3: CASGLRQGRVETQYF. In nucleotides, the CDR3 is TGTGCTAGTGGTCTTCGACAGGGTCGAGTAGAGACCCAGTACTTC.

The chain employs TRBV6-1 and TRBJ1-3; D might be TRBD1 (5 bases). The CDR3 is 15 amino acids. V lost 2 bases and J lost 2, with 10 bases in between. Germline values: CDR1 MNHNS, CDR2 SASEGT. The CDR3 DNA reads TGTGCCAGCAGTGAATTCCGGGGCGCTGGAAACACCATATATTTT. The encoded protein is CASSEFRGAGNTIYF.

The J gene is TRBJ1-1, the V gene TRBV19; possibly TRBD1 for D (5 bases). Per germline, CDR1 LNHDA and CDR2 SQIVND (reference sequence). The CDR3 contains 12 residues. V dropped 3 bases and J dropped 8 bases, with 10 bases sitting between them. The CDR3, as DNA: TGTGCCAGTAGTATCGGGACGGACGAAGCTTTCTTT. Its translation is CASSIGTDEAFF.

DNA for the CDR3: TGTGCCAGTAGTATGTCTGGGACAGTAGCTTACGAGCAGTACTTC. Amino acids: CASSMSGTVAYEQYF. This chain joins TRBV19 and TRBJ2-7; 7 nucleotides agree with TRBD1. This CDR3 has 15 amino acids. The V and J ends lost 3 bases and 4 bases, in that order; junction bases with no gene match: 9. CDR1 is LNHDA, CDR2 SQIVND, per germline (reference sequence).